The T cell receptor (beta chain) described here comes from a study of cytomegalovirus exposure and HLA in healthy donors. CDR3 length: 15 residues. CDR1 SGHRS and CDR2 YFSETQ come from the germline V gene. The V and J ends lost 3 bases and 8 bases, in that order; junction bases with no gene match: 8. The assay was immunoSEQ multiplex PCR, and TCRdb's table has in-frame clones only and misses some. The sample contains about 70,000 clones, 85% to 95% of which appear only once. The chain joins TRBV5-1 to TRBJ2-1, with TRBD1 matching over 10 bases. The TCR comes from a young man in good health and CMV-seropositive. Source material: PBMCs. CDR3 in amino acids: CASSSTGGGRDEQFF. DNA for the CDR3: TGCGCCAGCAGCTCGACAGGGGGCGGGCGGGATGAGCAGTTCTTC.